The next 27 T cell receptor beta chains were all read from a single sample in a study of blood T cell repertoires in COVID-19. Sequencing used immunoSEQ multiplex PCR; TCRdb keeps in-frame clones, though not all of them. This sample has 360,000 or so clones, with roughly 90% found just once. Sequenced input: PBMCs or T cells enriched from blood (not recorded which). These receptors came from a woman between 25 and 40 years old who had recovered from COVID-19.

This clone occurred a few times. V and J are TRBV7-9 and TRBJ2-2, with 7 bases matching TRBD1. The CDR3 spans 15 residues. Germline values: CDR1 SEHNR, CDR2 FQNEAQ (reference sequence). The junction had 4 bases not matched to a gene; V was cut back by 1 base and J by 5 bases. This chain's CDR3 is CASSLEGGWTGELFF. DNA of the CDR3: TGTGCCAGCAGCTTAGAAGGGGGCTGGACCGGGGAGCTGTTTTTT.

The chain employs TRBV9 and TRBJ1-1, with a possible D match to TRBD1 (6 bases). V dropped 3 bases and J dropped 2 bases, with 23 bases sitting between them. CDR3 length: 18 amino acids. The germline gives CDR1 SGDLS, CDR2 YYNGEE. DNA for the CDR3: TGTGCCAGCAGCGATAATTCCCACGGGACACAGTTTAACACTGAAGCTTTCTTT. Protein: CASSDNSHGTQFNTEAFF.

The chain uses TRBV6-2 or TRBV6-3 and TRBJ2-2, with TRBD2 matching over 11 bases. Germline values: CDR1 MNHEY, CDR2 SVGEGT. The J segment lost 0 bases and the V segment lost 0 bases, leaving 0 bases of the junction unmatched. The CDR3 sequence is 17 residues long. In nucleotides, the CDR3 is TGTGCCAGCAGTTACTCTAGCGGGAGGGCGAACACCGGGGAGCTGTTTTTT. Protein sequence: CASSYSSGRANTGELFF.

This clone was detected many times. The chain joins TRBV3-1 (or the pseudogene TRBV3-2) to TRBJ2-1, with D maybe TRBD2 (5 bases). V lost 0 bases to trimming and J lost 3 bases, with 12 bases between them. The CDR3 has 16 residues. The germline CDR1 and CDR2 sequences are LGHDT and YNNKEL (reference sequence). This CDR3 reads CASSQDLGVLYNEQFF. The CDR3 nucleotides are TGTGCCAGCAGCCAAGATTTGGGAGTACTCTACAATGAGCAGTTCTTC.

The V and J genes are TRBV3-1 (or the pseudogene TRBV3-2) and TRBJ2-1, with D hard to call. CDR3 length: 15 residues. Trimming removed 4 bases from V and 10 bases from J, with 20 bases in between. Germline V gene sequence: CDR1 LGHDT, CDR2 YNNKEL (reference sequence). The CDR3 protein is CASSPPGLAGREQFF. The CDR3 DNA reads TGTGCCAGCAGCCCTCCTGGATTAGCTGGTAGAGAGCAGTTCTTC.

The chain carries TRBV6-5 and TRBJ1-6, with a possible D match to TRBD1 (5 bases). This CDR3 is built from 15 residues. The V gene lost 2 bases and the J gene lost 6 bases, with 11 bases spanning the gap. Germline V gene sequence: CDR1 MNHEY, CDR2 SVGAGI. CDR3 DNA: TGTGCCAGCAGTTACCTCAGGGATGTTAATTCACCCCTCCACTTT. It translates to CASSYLRDVNSPLHF.

The chain links TRBV27 to TRBJ2-7; 8 bases match TRBD2. V dropped 5 bases and J dropped 1; count of bases not matched to a gene: 10. CDR1 MNHEY and CDR2 SMNVEV come from the germline V gene (reference sequence). This CDR3 region has 16 residues. The CDR3 region is CASSPGLAEPSYEQYF. CDR3 DNA sequence: TGTGCCAGCAGTCCCGGACTAGCTGAACCATCCTACGAGCAGTACTTC.

The sample holds one count of this clone. This chain joins TRBV2 and TRBJ2-1; D not certain. CDR3 length equals 12 residues. Per the germline V gene, CDR1 is SNHLY and CDR2 is FYNNEI. Between the trimmed V and J ends, which lost 8 bases and 2 bases, there was a span of 7 bases. The CDR3 sequence: CASQLAYNEQFF. CDR3 nucleotides: TGTGCCAGCCAGCTAGCCTACAATGAGCAGTTCTTC.

In DNA form, the CDR3 reads TGTGCCACCAGCAGAGATAAATGGGACAGGGGGACTGATGAAAAACTGTTTTTT. It yields the protein CATSRDKWDRGTDEKLFF. The rearrangement uses TRBV15 and TRBJ1-4; TRBD1 aligns across 11 bases. Germline loops: CDR1 LNHNV, CDR2 YYDKDF (reference sequence). Trimming took 0 bases from V and 6 from J; bases not matched to a gene: 9. The CDR3 is 18 residues long.

V usage is TRBV7-9 and J usage is TRBJ2-2; 9 bases agree with TRBD2. After removal of 4 bases from V and 0 bases from J, the junction contained 3 bases not matched to a gene. This CDR3 spans 16 amino acids. Germline V gene data show CDR1 as SEHNR and CDR2 as FQNEAQ (reference sequence). CDR3 sequence: CASSSRLAANTGELFF. CDR3 bases: TGTGCCAGCAGCTCCCGACTAGCGGCGAACACCGGGGAGCTGTTTTTT.

The genes are TRBV2 and TRBJ1-2; a possible D gene is TRBD1 (6 bases). CDR3 size: 15 residues. The V gene lost 2 bases and the J gene lost 4 bases, with 14 bases spanning the gap. Germline values: CDR1 SNHLY, CDR2 FYNNEI. This chain's CDR3 is CASSEWGGPLYGYTF. CDR3 nucleotide sequence: TGTGCCAGCAGTGAATGGGGGGGCCCCCTCTATGGCTACACCTTC.

V gene TRBV5-1 combines with J gene TRBJ2-7; the match to TRBD2 covers 12 bases. Germline CDR1 SGHRS, CDR2 YFSETQ. The CDR3 extends over 17 amino acids. V shed 3 bases and J 4 bases; nucleotides not matched to a gene: 11. The CDR3 region has the DNA TGCGCCAGCAGCTCCCCTCTAGCGGGGGGGCCCGGTTACGAGCAGTACTTC. Protein: CASSSPLAGGPGYEQYF.

The rearrangement links TRBV11-1 to TRBJ1-6, with TRBD1 as a possible D gene (6 bases). Trimming stripped 8 bases from V and 7 bases from J, with 12 bases between. CDR1 is SGHAT and CDR2 is FQDESV in the germline V gene (reference sequence). This CDR3 has 13 residues. CDR3 sequence: CASGGQLNSPLHF. As DNA, the CDR3 is TGTGCCAGCGGTGGACAGTTGAATTCACCCCTCCACTTT.

The chain recombines TRBV5-1 with TRBJ2-7, with D possibly matching TRBD2 (7 bases). Per the germline V gene, CDR1 is SGHRS and CDR2 is YFSETQ. Trimming pared 4 bases from V and 8 bases from J, leaving 19 bases between. CDR3 length equals 14 residues. The chain's CDR3 is CASSTPGGPLKQYF. The CDR3 DNA reads as TGCGCCAGCAGCACCCCGGGGGGCCCCCTAAAGCAGTACTTC.

This clone was seen only a few times. This chain uses TRBV11-2 with TRBJ2-1; 11 bases map to TRBD2. Germline values: CDR1 SGHAT, CDR2 FQNNGV. This CDR3 has 14 amino acids. V shed 5 bases, J shed 10 bases, and the junction held 7 bases outside the gene matches. CDR3: CASSQTSGRREQFF. CDR3 nucleotides: TGTGCCAGCAGCCAAACTAGCGGGAGAAGGGAGCAGTTCTTC.

The CDR3 coding sequence is TGTGCCTGGAGTGCGGGACAGGACTATCAGCCCCAGCATTTT. As protein: CAWSAGQDYQPQHF. J is TRBJ1-5 and V is TRBV30; 8 nucleotides align to TRBD1. CDR3 size: 14 residues. V trimming: 1 base; J trimming: 5 bases; junction bases outside the gene matches: 4. The V gene's germline CDR1 is GTSNPN and CDR2 SVGIG (reference sequence).

The chain recombines TRBV6-1 with TRBJ2-1, with 7 bases that match TRBD1. Germline trimming cut 2 bases from V and 2 bases from J; bases unmatched to any gene: 3. The CDR3 contains 15 residues. Per the germline V gene, CDR1 is MNHNS and CDR2 is SASEGT. The CDR3 DNA reads as TGTGCCAGCAGTGAACCTAGGGGGCCCTACAATGAGCAGTTCTTC. This codes for CASSEPRGPYNEQFF.

The rearrangement joins TRBV5-1 to TRBJ2-1; TRBD1 agrees at 9 bases. The V segment lost 4 bases and the J segment 4 bases; nucleotides outside the gene matches: 3. The CDR3 has 14 residues. Germline lookup yields CDR1 SGHRS and CDR2 YFSETQ. In DNA form, the CDR3 reads TGCGCCAGCAGCCCCGGACAGGGGTACAATGAGCAGTTCTTC. Translation gives CASSPGQGYNEQFF.

Of note for this clone: This CDR3 is also generated by other DNA sequences in the sample. The chain employs TRBV20-1 and TRBJ1-2, with unresolved D. Trimming took off 1 base at V and 8 bases at J, with 5 bases between the two ends. This CDR3 has 10 amino acids. Germline values: CDR1 DFQATT, CDR2 SNEGSKA (reference sequence). CDR3 DNA: TGCAGTGCTAGAGGGAGGGGCTACACCTTC. Protein: CSARGRGYTF.

This chain links TRBV6-2 or TRBV6-3 with TRBJ2-2, with 8 bases matching TRBD1. V trimming: 5 bases; J trimming: 1 base; junction bases outside the gene matches: 6. Germline V lookup: CDR1 MNHEY, CDR2 SVGEGT. The CDR3 runs 16 residues. CDR3 protein: CASSRPGTGNTGELFF. The CDR3 DNA reads TGTGCCAGCAGTCGTCCAGGGACAGGGAACACCGGGGAGCTGTTTTTT.

The CDR3 DNA is TGTGCCAGCAGCCGGGCCTCTGGGGAGGGGAGTGAGCAGTTCTTC. It codes for CASSRASGEGSEQFF. This chain connects TRBV4-2 to TRBJ2-1; TRBD2 agrees at 7 bases. The CDR3 extends over 15 amino acids. Germline CDR1 and CDR2: LGHNA and YNFKEQ. J lost 9 bases, V lost 4 bases, and 12 bases had no gene match.

This clone was found once. The V gene is TRBV28, the J gene TRBJ2-2, with TRBD1 as a possible D gene (6 bases). This CDR3 is 14 amino acids long. The V end lost 4 bases, the J end lost 1 base, and 7 bases lay between the germline ends. Germline assignment: CDR1 MDHEN and CDR2 SYDVKM. The CDR3 DNA reads TGTGCCAGCAGTTCGGGACAGAACACCGGGGAGCTGTTTTTT. Translating gives CASSSGQNTGELFF.

The V call is TRBV9, the J call TRBJ2-2, with a tentative D call TRBD2 (5 bases). Germline values: CDR1 SGDLS, CDR2 YYNGEE. The CDR3 contains 15 residues. Trimming stripped 0 bases from V and 1 base from J, with 7 bases between. CDR3 DNA sequence: TGTGCCAGCAGCGTAGGAGGGCTGAACACCGGGGAGCTGTTTTTT. Amino acid sequence: CASSVGGLNTGELFF.

The rearrangement links TRBV4-1 to TRBJ2-7; 9 bases are shared with TRBD2. This CDR3 is 15 amino acids long. From germline, CDR1 is MGHRA and CDR2 YSYEKL. V lost 4 bases and J lost 5; bases outside the gene matches: 9. DNA for the CDR3: TGCGCCAGCAGCCGGGCGGGAGGGCCAAGCAACGAGCAGTACTTC. Translating it yields CASSRAGGPSNEQYF.

This chain joins TRBV7-2 and TRBJ2-2; D is possibly TRBD2 (5 bases). CDR1 is SGHTA and CDR2 is FQGNSA in the germline V gene. The CDR3 is 17 amino acids. The V and J ends lost 5 bases and 5 bases respectively, with 21 bases between them. The CDR3 region is CASSPDTSRLGTGELFF. The CDR3 DNA sequence: TGTGCCAGCAGCCCCGATACTAGTCGTTTAGGGACCGGGGAGCTGTTTTTT.

J is TRBJ2-2 and V is TRBV11-2; TRBD2 might be the D (6 bases). CDR3 length equals 15 residues. V was clipped by 8 bases and J by 1 base, with 14 bases between them. Germline V gene lookup returns CDR1 SGHAT and CDR2 FQNNGV. The CDR3: CASVPGLRNTGELFF. The CDR3 coding sequence is TGTGCCAGCGTTCCGGGACTTCGGAACACCGGGGAGCTGTTTTTT.

The chain uses TRBV7-2 and TRBJ2-7, with 9 bases matching TRBD1. In germline, CDR1 is SGHTA, CDR2 FQGNSA. Losses at the gene ends were 4 bases for V and 6 bases for J; bases not matched to a gene: 7. This CDR3 has 14 residues. Here the CDR3 reads CASSWDREVGEQYF. For the CDR3, the DNA is TGTGCCAGCAGCTGGGACAGGGAGGTCGGCGAGCAGTACTTC.